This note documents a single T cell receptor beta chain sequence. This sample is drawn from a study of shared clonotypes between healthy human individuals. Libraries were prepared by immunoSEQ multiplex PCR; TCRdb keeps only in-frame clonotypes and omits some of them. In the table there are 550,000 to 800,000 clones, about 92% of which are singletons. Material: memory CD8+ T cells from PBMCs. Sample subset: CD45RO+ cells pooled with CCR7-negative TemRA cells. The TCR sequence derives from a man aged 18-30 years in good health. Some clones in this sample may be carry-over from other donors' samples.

The chain's CDR3 is CASHRLAGENYNEQFF. The CDR3, as DNA: TGTGCCAGCCACCGACTAGCGGGAGAGAACTACAATGAGCAGTTCTTC. The rearrangement links TRBV27 to TRBJ2-1; TRBD2 aligns across 12 bases. The junction had 8 bases not matched to a gene; V was cut back by 8 bases and J by 3 bases. The CDR3 is made up of 16 amino acids. The germline CDR1 and CDR2 sequences are MNHEY and SMNVEV (reference sequence).